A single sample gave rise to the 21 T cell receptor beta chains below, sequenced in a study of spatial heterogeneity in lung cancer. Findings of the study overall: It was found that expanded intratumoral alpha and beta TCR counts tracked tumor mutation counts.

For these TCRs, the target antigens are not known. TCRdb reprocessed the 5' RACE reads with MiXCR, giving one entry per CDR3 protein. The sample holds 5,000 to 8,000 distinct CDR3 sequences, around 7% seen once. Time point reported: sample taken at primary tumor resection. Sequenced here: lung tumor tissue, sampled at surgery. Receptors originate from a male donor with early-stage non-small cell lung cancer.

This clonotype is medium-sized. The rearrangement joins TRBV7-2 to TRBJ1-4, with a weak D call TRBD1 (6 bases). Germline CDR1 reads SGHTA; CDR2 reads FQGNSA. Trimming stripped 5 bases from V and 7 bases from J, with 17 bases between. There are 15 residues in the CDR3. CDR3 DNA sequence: TGTGCCAGCAGCCCCCAACAGGGTTTGGGTGAAAAACTGTTTTTT. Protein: CASSPQQGLGEKLFF.

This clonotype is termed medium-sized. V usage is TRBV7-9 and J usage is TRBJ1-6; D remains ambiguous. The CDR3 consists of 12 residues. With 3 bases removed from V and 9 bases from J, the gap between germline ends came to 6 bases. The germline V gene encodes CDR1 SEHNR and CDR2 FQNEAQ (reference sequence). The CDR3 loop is CASSFFGSPLHF. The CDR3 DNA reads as TGTGCCAGCAGCTTCTTTGGTTCACCCCTCCACTTT.

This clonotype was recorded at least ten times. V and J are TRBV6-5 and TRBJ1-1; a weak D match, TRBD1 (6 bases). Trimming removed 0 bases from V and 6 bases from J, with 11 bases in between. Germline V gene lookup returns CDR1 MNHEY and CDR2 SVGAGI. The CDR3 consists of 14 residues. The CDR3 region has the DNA TGTGCCAGCAGTTACTCGATGGGGGGGCCTGAAGCTTTCTTT. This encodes CASSYSMGGPEAFF.

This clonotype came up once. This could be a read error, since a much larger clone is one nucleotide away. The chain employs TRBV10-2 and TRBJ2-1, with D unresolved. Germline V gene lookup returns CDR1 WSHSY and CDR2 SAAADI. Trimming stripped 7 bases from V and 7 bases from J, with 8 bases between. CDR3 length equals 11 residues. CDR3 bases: TGCGCCAGCATTGAATGGAATGAGCAGTTCTTC. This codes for CASIEWNEQFF.

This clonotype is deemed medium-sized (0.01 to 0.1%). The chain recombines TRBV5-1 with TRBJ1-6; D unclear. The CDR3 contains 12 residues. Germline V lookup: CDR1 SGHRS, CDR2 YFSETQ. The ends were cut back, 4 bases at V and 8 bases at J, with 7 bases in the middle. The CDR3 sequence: CASSADDSPLHF. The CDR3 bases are TGCGCCAGCAGCGCGGATGATTCACCCCTCCACTTT.

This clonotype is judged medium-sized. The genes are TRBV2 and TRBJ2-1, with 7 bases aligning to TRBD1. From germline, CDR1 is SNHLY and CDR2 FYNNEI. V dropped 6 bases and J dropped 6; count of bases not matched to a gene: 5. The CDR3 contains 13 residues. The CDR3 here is CASRAGQVNEQFF. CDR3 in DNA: TGTGCCAGCAGAGCCGGACAGGTCAATGAGCAGTTCTTC.

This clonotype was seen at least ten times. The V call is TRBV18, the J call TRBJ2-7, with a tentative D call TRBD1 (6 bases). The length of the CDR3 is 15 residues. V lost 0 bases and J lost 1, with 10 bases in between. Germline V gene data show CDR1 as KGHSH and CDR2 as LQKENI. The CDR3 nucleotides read TGTGCCAGCTCACCACCGGACAGTTCTTCCTACGAGCAGTACTTC. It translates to CASSPPDSSSYEQYF.

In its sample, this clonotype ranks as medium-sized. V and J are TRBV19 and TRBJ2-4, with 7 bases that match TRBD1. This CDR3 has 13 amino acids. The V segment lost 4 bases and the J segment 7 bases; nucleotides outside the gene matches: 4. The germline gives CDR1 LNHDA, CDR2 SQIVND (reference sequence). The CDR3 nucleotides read TGTGCCAGTAGTAACCAGGGGGAGAACATTCAGTACTTC. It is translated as CASSNQGENIQYF.

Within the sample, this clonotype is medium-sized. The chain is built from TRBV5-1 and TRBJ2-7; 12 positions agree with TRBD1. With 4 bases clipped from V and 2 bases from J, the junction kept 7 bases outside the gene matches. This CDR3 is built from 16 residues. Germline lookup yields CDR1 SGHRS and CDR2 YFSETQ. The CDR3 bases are TGCGCCAGCAGCCCCACCGGGACAGGGGGCCCCTACGAGCAGTACTTC. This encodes CASSPTGTGGPYEQYF.

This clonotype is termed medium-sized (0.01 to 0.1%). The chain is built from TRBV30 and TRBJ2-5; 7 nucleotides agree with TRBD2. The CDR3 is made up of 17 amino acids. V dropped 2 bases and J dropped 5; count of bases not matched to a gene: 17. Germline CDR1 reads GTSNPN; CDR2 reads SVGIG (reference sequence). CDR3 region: CAWSMGGRVLPGETQYF. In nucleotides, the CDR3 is TGTGCCTGGAGTATGGGCGGGAGAGTGCTTCCAGGGGAGACCCAGTACTTC.

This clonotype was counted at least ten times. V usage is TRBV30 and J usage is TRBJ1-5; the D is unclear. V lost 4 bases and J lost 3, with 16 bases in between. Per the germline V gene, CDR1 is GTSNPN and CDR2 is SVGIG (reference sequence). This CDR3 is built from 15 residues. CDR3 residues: CAWISAGSINQPQHF. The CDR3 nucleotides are TGTGCCTGGATAAGTGCGGGATCCATCAATCAGCCCCAGCATTTT.

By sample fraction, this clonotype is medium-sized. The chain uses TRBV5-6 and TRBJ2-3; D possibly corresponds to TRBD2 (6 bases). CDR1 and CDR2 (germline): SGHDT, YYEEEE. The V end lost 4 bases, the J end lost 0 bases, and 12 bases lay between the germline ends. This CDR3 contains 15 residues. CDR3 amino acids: CASSLGLASTDTQYF. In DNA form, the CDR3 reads TGTGCCAGCAGCCTGGGACTCGCTAGCACAGATACGCAGTATTTT.

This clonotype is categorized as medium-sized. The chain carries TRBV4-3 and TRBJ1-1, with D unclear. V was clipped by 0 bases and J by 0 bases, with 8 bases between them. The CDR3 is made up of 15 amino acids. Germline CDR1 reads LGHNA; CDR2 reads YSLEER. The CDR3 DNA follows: TGCGCCAGCAGCCAAGAAGTGGTGATGAACACTGAAGCTTTCTTT. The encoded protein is CASSQEVVMNTEAFF.

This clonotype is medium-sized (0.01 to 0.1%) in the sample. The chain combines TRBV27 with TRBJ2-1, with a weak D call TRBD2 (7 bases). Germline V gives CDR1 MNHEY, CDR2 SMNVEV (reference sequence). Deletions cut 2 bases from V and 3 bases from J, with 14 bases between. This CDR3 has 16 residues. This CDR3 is CASSLVGGANYNEQFF. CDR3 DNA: TGTGCCAGCAGTTTAGTAGGGGGGGCGAACTACAATGAGCAGTTCTTC.

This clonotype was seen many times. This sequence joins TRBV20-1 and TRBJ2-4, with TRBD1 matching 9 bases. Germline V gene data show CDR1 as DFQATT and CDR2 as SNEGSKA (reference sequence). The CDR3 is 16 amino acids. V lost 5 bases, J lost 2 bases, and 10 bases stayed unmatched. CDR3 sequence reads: CSADYRGQGPKNIQYF. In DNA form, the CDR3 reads TGCAGTGCTGACTACAGGGGGCAGGGACCCAAAAACATTCAGTACTTC.

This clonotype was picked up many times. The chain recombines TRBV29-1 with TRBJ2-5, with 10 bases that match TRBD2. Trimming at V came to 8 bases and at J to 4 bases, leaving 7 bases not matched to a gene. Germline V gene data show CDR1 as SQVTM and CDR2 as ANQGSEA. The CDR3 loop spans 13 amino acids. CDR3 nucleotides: TGCAGCTCTACCAGGACTAGCGGAGAGACCCAGTACTTC. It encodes CSSTRTSGETQYF.

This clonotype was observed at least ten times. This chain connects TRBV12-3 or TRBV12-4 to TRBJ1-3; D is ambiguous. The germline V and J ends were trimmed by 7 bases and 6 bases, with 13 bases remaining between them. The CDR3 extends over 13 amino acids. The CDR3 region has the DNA TGTGCCAGCAAGGCGCTGTGGCCAAACACCATATATTTT. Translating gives CASKALWPNTIYF.

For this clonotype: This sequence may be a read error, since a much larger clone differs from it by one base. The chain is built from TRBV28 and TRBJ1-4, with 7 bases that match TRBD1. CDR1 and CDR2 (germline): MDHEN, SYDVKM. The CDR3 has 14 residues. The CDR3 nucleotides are TGTGTCAGCACTAGGGGACAGTGGGCTGAAAAACTGTTTTTT. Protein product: CVSTRGQWAEKLFF.

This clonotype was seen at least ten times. The CDR3 nucleotides read TGTGCCAGCAGTTACCAGCAAGTTGGCGGGGTCTACTCCTACGAGCAGTACTTC. The encoded protein is CASSYQQVGGVYSYEQYF. The chain joins TRBV6-5 to TRBJ2-7; D perhaps matches TRBD2 (6 bases). From germline, CDR1 is MNHEY and CDR2 SVGAGI. Trimming left V 2 bases short and J 0 bases short, with 20 bases between. The CDR3 has 18 amino acids.

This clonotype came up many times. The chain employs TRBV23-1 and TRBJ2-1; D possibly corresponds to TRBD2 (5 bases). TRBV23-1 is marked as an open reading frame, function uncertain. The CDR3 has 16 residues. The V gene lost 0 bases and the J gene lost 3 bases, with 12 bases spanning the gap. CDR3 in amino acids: CASSQSRGKFYNEQFF. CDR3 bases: TGCGCCAGCAGTCAATCGCGAGGGAAATTCTACAATGAGCAGTTCTTC.

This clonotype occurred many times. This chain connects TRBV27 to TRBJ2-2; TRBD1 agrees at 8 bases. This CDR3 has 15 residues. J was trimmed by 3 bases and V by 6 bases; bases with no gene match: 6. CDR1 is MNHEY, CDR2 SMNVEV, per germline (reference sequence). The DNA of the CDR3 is TGTGCCAGCAGACCAGGGGGCGCGTACACCGGGGAGCTGTTTTTT. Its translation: CASRPGGAYTGELFF.